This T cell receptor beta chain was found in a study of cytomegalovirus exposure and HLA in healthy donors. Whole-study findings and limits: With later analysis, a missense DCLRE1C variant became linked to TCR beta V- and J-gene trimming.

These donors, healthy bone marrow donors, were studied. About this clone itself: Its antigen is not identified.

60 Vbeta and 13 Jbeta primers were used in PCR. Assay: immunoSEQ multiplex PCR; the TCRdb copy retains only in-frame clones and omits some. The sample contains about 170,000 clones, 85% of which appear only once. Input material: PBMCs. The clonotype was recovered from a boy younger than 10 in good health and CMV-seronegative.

This CDR3 is CASSSRQGPRRKNTEAFF. The CDR3 DNA reads as TGTGCCAGCAGCTCAAGACAGGGGCCGAGGCGTAAGAACACTGAAGCTTTCTTT. The gene calls are TRBV7-8 and TRBJ1-1, with 8 bases lining up with TRBD1. CDR1 SGHVS and CDR2 FQNEAQ come from the germline V gene. The CDR3 sequence is 18 residues long. V shed 4 bases, J shed 1 base, and the junction held 14 bases outside the gene matches.